This entry describes one TCR beta chain. Participants' reported clinical history set cohort assignment. This sample was included in a study of blood T cell repertoires in COVID-19. The data were produced by immunoSEQ multiplex PCR, yet TCRdb's version contains in-frame clones alone and is incomplete. The sample lists approximately 150,000 clones; 84% were seen once. Germline-derived CDR1 and CDR2 are SGHAT and FQNNGV. The CDR3 sequence is 14 residues long. V was cut by 5 bases and J by 4 bases, with 14 bases left in between. The specimen sequenced was PBMCs or T cells enriched from blood (not recorded which). The TCR was taken from a woman in her 50s who had recovered from COVID-19. The rearrangement joins TRBV11-2 to TRBJ1-1, with D perhaps TRBD1 (5 bases). The CDR3 region has the DNA TGTGCCAGCAGCCCAGGGTGGAGGGCCACTGAAGCTTTCTTT. Amino acids: CASSPGWRATEAFF.